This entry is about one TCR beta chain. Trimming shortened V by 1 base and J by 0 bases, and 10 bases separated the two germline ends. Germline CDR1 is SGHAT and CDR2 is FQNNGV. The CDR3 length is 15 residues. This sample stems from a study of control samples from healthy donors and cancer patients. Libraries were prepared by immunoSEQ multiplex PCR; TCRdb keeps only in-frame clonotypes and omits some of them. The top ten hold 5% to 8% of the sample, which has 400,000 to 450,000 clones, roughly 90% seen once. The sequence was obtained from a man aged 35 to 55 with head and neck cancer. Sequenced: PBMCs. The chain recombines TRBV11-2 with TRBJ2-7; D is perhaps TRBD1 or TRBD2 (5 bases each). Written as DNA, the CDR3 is TGTGCCAGCAGCTTAGGGGACGGAAGCTCCTACGAGCAGTACTTC. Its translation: CASSLGDGSSYEQYF.